A selection of T cell receptor beta chains follows, all from one sample in a study of T-cell reconstitution after alpha-beta-depleted transplantation in children. TCRdb re-derived calls from the PCR reads in MiXCR, one entry per CDR3 protein. The profile shows about 200,000 distinct CDR3 sequences, about 14% of them singletons. The source was PBMCs from the stem cell graft donor, collected from the stem cell graft. These receptors were obtained from a human donor who donated a stem cell graft to a child with acute lymphoblastic leukemia. Each CDR3 is given with its conserved first and last residue. D genes are given only for firm matches. For some rows the clone size is stated as once, few or many, or as a class when expanded; others skip it.

>TRBV20-1|TRBJ2-3|many|NA
CSARDTRMRADTQYF
TGCAGTGCTAGAGATACAAGAATGCGGGCAGATACGCAGTATTTT
>TRBV6-1|TRBJ1-1|NA|NA
CASVLTGNTEAFF
TGTGCCAGCGTCCTTACAGGGAACACTGAAGCTTTCTTT
>TRBV27|TRBJ1-5|many|NA
CASSSAGQHNQPQHF
TGTGCCAGCAGTTCCGCCGGACAGCACAATCAGCCCCAGCATTTT
>TRBV5-1|TRBJ1-1|many|NA
CASSLWGGPTEAFF
TGCGCCAGCAGCTTGTGGGGGGGGCCCACTGAAGCTTTCTTT
>TRBV7-9|TRBJ2-3|many|TRBD2
CASSYIREADTQYF
TGTGCCAGCAGCTATATTCGGGAGGCAGATACGCAGTATTTT
>TRBV6-1|TRBJ1-1|many|TRBD1
CASSDRGRGLNTEAFF
TGTGCCAGCAGTGACAGGGGGCGAGGCCTGAACACTGAAGCTTTCTTT
>TRBV29-1|TRBJ2-6|many|NA
CSVQGGLSSGANVLTF
TGCAGCGTTCAGGGGGGCTTAAGCTCTGGGGCCAACGTCCTGACTTTC
>TRBV7-9|TRBJ2-1|many|TRBD2
CASSPPGLAEKQFF
TGTGCCAGCAGCCCACCGGGACTAGCCGAGAAGCAGTTCTTC
>TRBV6-5|TRBJ1-1|many|NA
CASSPIDSNTEAFF
TGTGCCAGCAGTCCCATCGACAGCAACACTGAAGCTTTCTTT
>TRBV12-3/TRBV12-4|TRBJ1-4|few|NA
CASSYRQDEKLFF
TGTGCCAGCAGTTATAGACAGGATGAAAAACTGTTTTTT
>TRBV4-1|TRBJ1-5|many|NA
CASSQEPGWEGDQPQHF
TGCGCCAGCAGCCAAGAGCCCGGATGGGAAGGAGATCAGCCCCAGCATTTT
>TRBV12-3/TRBV12-4|TRBJ2-2|many|TRBD2
CATQIAGVRTGELFF
TGTGCCACGCAGATCGCGGGAGTTCGAACCGGGGAGCTGTTTTTT
>TRBV2|TRBJ1-1|few|NA
CASSEIGGNTEAFF
TGTGCCAGCAGTGAGATAGGGGGGAACACTGAAGCTTTCTTT
>TRBV20-1|TRBJ1-1|many|NA
CRTTAFATEAFF
TGCAGGACCACGGCGTTCGCCACTGAAGCTTTCTTT
>TRBV12-3/TRBV12-4|TRBJ1-3|many|NA
CASTLVQPGNTIYF
TGTGCCAGCACCCTGGTACAGCCTGGAAACACCATATATTTT
>TRBV20-1|TRBJ2-5|many|TRBD2
CSAGLAGEETQYF
TGCAGTGCTGGACTAGCGGGGGAGGAGACCCAGTACTTC
>TRBV11-3|TRBJ2-1|many|TRBD2
CASSLDPLTSGTNEQFF
TGTGCCAGCAGCTTAGATCCCCTGACTAGCGGGACCAATGAGCAGTTCTTC
>TRBV27|TRBJ2-7|NA|NA
CASSLYPGAHYEQYF
TGTGCCAGCAGTTTATATCCGGGAGCCCACTACGAGCAGTACTTC
>TRBV20-1|TRBJ2-1|many|TRBD2
CSARDHGRAGGPQFF
TGCAGTGCTAGAGATCATGGAAGGGCGGGAGGGCCTCAGTTCTTC
>TRBV4-2|TRBJ1-1|few|TRBD1
CASGRGQGATEAFF
TGTGCCAGCGGCCGCGGACAGGGGGCGACTGAAGCTTTCTTT
>TRBV5-1|TRBJ1-1|many|NA
CASSFMGGEMNTEAFF
TGCGCCAGCAGCTTCATGGGGGGGGAGATGAACACTGAAGCTTTCTTT
>TRBV7-9|TRBJ2-3|many|TRBD2
CASSPLGLAGTDTQYF
TGTGCCAGCAGCCCCCTGGGACTAGCGGGGACAGATACGCAGTATTTT
>TRBV5-4|TRBJ2-2|NA|NA
CASSLFRGELFF
TGTGCCAGCAGCCTTTTTAGGGGGGAGCTGTTTTTT
>TRBV5-6|TRBJ1-2|many|TRBD1
CASSYDRDGGYTF
TGTGCCAGCAGCTACGACAGGGATGGAGGCTACACCTTC
>TRBV20-1|TRBJ1-1|many|TRBD1
CSAIGTGHTEAFF
TGCAGTGCTATCGGGACAGGGCACACTGAAGCTTTCTTT
>TRBV29-1|TRBJ1-5|NA|NA
CSVLLLGQPQHF
TGCAGCGTTTTGTTACTAGGTCAGCCCCAGCATTTT
>TRBV12-3/TRBV12-4|TRBJ2-7|NA|NA
CASSLVGRPRPSEQYF
TGTGCCAGCAGTTTAGTAGGCCGGCCCCGCCCGAGCGAGCAGTACTTC
>TRBV3-1|TRBJ2-1|NA|TRBD1
CASSPWDRAGNEQFF
TGTGCCAGCAGCCCTTGGGACAGGGCGGGCAATGAGCAGTTCTTC
>TRBV12-3/TRBV12-4|TRBJ2-5|few|NA
CASSGDLIPQETQYF
TGTGCCAGCAGTGGCGATCTGATACCCCAAGAGACCCAGTACTTC
>TRBV20-1|TRBJ2-1|many|NA
CSAQENSGNEQFF
TGCAGTGCCCAGGAGAATAGCGGCAATGAGCAGTTCTTC
>TRBV5-1|TRBJ1-2|many|NA
CASSLGTTRGYTF
TGCGCCAGCAGCCTGGGGACGACCCGAGGCTACACCTTC
>TRBV12-2|TRBJ2-3|once|NA
CASRFWTTRTSGLSTDTQYF
TGTGCAAGTCGCTTCTGGACTACCAGGACTAGCGGCCTTAGCACAGATACGCAGTATTTT
>TRBV19|TRBJ1-1|few|TRBD1
CASSPWTGNTEAFF
TGTGCCAGTAGTCCCTGGACAGGGAACACTGAAGCTTTCTTT
>TRBV6-5|TRBJ2-1|many|TRBD1
CASRQGASYNEQFF
TGTGCCAGCCGACAGGGGGCAAGTTACAATGAGCAGTTCTTC
>TRBV25-1|TRBJ2-7|many|TRBD1
CASSTVRDSLQYF
TGTGCCAGCAGCACCGTCCGGGACAGCCTGCAGTACTTC
>TRBV5-1|TRBJ2-5|many|TRBD2
CASSLLAGGSETQYF
TGCGCCAGCAGCTTGCTTGCGGGAGGATCGGAGACCCAGTACTTC
>TRBV20-1|TRBJ2-1|many|TRBD1
CSARRGQGPFNEQFF
TGCAGTGCTAGGCGGGGACAGGGTCCCTTCAATGAGCAGTTCTTC
>TRBV2|TRBJ2-5|once|TRBD1
CASSRDRGTETQYF
TGTGCCAGCAGCCGGGACAGGGGTACTGAGACCCAGTACTTC
>TRBV24-1|TRBJ2-3|many|NA
CATRSQVTDTQYF
TGTGCCACCAGATCACAGGTCACAGATACGCAGTATTTT
>TRBV12-3/TRBV12-4|TRBJ2-3|NA|TRBD2
CASSFRREMADTQYF
TGTGCCAGCAGTTTCCGGCGGGAGATGGCAGATACGCAGTATTTT
>TRBV13|TRBJ2-1|few|TRBD2
CASSLVPFAGGGNEQFF
TGTGCCAGCAGCTTAGTCCCCTTCGCGGGAGGAGGAAATGAGCAGTTCTTC
>TRBV5-5|TRBJ2-7|few|TRBD1
CASSIRDPGTEYEQYF
TGTGCCAGCAGCATCCGGGACCCCGGGACAGAGTACGAGCAGTACTTC